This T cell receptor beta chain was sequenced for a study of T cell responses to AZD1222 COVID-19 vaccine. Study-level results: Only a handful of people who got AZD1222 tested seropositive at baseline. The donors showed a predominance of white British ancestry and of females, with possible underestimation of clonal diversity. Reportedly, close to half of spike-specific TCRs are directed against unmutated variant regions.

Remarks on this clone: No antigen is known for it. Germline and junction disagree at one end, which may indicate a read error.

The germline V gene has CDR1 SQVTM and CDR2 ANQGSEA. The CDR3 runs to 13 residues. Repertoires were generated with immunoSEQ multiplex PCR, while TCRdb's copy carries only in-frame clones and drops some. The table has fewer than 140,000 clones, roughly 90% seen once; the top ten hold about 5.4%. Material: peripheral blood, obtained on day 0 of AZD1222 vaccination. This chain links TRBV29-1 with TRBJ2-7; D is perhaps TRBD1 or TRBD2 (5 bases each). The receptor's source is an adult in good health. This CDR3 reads CSVEGDGAYEQYF. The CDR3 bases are TGCAGCGTCGAAGGGGACGGAGCGTACGAGCAGTACTTC.